Each of the 13 T cell receptor beta chains below was sequenced from the same sample in a study of shared clonotypes between healthy human individuals. The data were produced by immunoSEQ multiplex PCR, yet TCRdb's version contains in-frame clones alone and is incomplete. Here the sample spans roughly 1.4 million clones, about 98.5% being singletons. The sequencing sample was made of naive CD4+ T cells sorted from blood. Subset in this sample: CD45RA+ positively selected. The receptors here all came from a young man in good health.

This rearrangement joins TRBV6-4 to TRBJ1-1; D might be TRBD1 (6 bases). This CDR3 is built from 14 residues. The germline gives CDR1 MRHNA, CDR2 SNTAGT. The V end was cut by 4 bases, the J end by 0 bases, with 9 bases between. CDR3 DNA: TGTGCCAGCAGTGCCGGGGGCGTGAACACTGAAGCTTTCTTT. Translating it yields CASSAGGVNTEAFF.

The J gene is TRBJ2-5, the V gene TRBV30, with D unresolved. From germline, CDR1 is GTSNPN and CDR2 SVGIG (reference sequence). This CDR3 has 13 residues. Trimming stripped 0 bases from V and 1 base from J, with 6 bases between. Here the CDR3 reads CAWSVRVQETQYF. CDR3 bases: TGTGCCTGGAGTGTAAGGGTCCAAGAGACCCAGTACTTC.

The CDR3 coding sequence is TGTGCCACTACCGACCAGGGGGTTAACTATGGCTACACCTTC. Encoded protein: CATTDQGVNYGYTF. J is TRBJ1-2 and V is TRBV10-3; 7 nucleotides match TRBD1. V lost 10 bases to trimming and J lost 1 base; unmatched junction nucleotides: 9. Germline V lookup: CDR1 ENHRY, CDR2 SYGVKD. The CDR3 has 14 residues.

CDR3 nucleotide sequence: TGTGCCAGCAGCTTAGATGCTGGTATTGGGCCCCAGCATTTT. Translation gives CASSLDAGIGPQHF. This rearrangement joins TRBV7-2 to TRBJ1-5, with D unresolved. The CDR3 is 14 residues long. V shed 1 base and J shed 9 bases, with 13 bases lying between them. Germline-derived CDR1 and CDR2 are SGHTA and FQGNSA.

The V and J genes are TRBV2 and TRBJ1-1, with D uncertain. V dropped 8 bases and J dropped 6 bases, with 16 bases sitting between them. The CDR3 length is 13 residues. CDR1 and CDR2 (germline): SNHLY, FYNNEI. The CDR3 sequence is CASRPVPGSEAFF. The CDR3 region has the DNA TGTGCCAGCCGACCCGTTCCGGGATCTGAAGCTTTCTTT.

The rearrangement joins TRBV28 to TRBJ2-7; 9 nucleotides align to TRBD1. CDR1 is MDHEN and CDR2 is SYDVKM in the germline V gene. The junction had 10 bases not matched to a gene; V was cut back by 5 bases and J by 5 bases. The CDR3 loop spans 15 amino acids. In DNA, the CDR3 is TGTGCCAGCAGTCCCCCCCCCACAGGGGGCCACGAGCAGTACTTC. Its translation is CASSPPPTGGHEQYF. Combining the CDR3 with reference TRBV28 and TRBJ2-7 gives the whole variable domain DVKVTQSSRYLVKRTGEKVFLECVQDMDHENMFWYRQDPGLGLRLIYFSYDVKMKEKGDIPEGYSVSREKKERFSLILESASTNQTSMYLCASSPPPTGGHEQYFGPGTRLTVT.

The DNA of the CDR3 is TGTGCCAGCAGCTACCCAGGACTAGCCGCGCATGAGCAGTTCTTC. Protein sequence: CASSYPGLAAHEQFF. The J gene is TRBJ2-1, the V gene TRBV7-2; 8 positions match TRBD2. V lost 4 bases and J lost 8; bases outside the gene matches: 10. Germline V lookup: CDR1 SGHTA, CDR2 FQGNSA. The CDR3 sequence is 15 residues long.

This sequence joins TRBV15 and TRBJ2-5, with TRBD1 identical over 9 bases. The CDR3 extends over 18 amino acids. Germline-derived CDR1 and CDR2 are LNHNV and YYDKDF (reference sequence). With 3 bases clipped from V and 4 bases from J, the junction kept 15 bases outside the gene matches. The CDR3 reads CATSSPKIHRGLGETQYF. CDR3 DNA: TGTGCCACCAGCAGCCCGAAAATACACAGGGGGCTGGGAGAGACCCAGTACTTC.

This chain joins TRBV11-1 and TRBJ2-7, with 12 positions matching TRBD2. The germline gives CDR1 SGHAT, CDR2 FQDESV (reference sequence). J lost 2 bases, V lost 6 bases, and 2 bases had no gene match. CDR3 length equals 14 residues. The CDR3 sequence is CASRRLAGAYEQYF. The CDR3 DNA sequence: TGTGCCAGCAGACGACTAGCGGGGGCCTACGAGCAGTACTTC. Supplemented by reference TRBV11-1 and TRBJ2-7, the full variable domain reads EAEVAQSPRYKITEKSQAVAFWCDPISGHATLYWYRQILGQGPELLVQFQDESVVDDSQLPKDRFSAERLKGVDSTLKIQPAELGDSAMYLCASRRLAGAYEQYFGPGTRLTVT.

In the case of this clone: The identical CDR3 is also encoded by other nucleotide sequences in the sample. This chain links TRBV5-4 with TRBJ2-7, with D unclear. With 4 bases removed from V and 1 base from J, the gap between germline ends came to 3 bases. This CDR3 comprises 11 residues. Per germline, CDR1 SGHNT and CDR2 YYREEE (reference sequence). The CDR3 here is CASSNSYEQYF. CDR3 DNA: TGTGCCAGCAGCAATTCCTACGAGCAGTACTTC.

J is TRBJ2-7 and V is TRBV15; 8 bases fit TRBD1. This CDR3 comprises 15 residues. Losses at the gene ends were 2 bases for V and 3 bases for J; bases not matched to a gene: 6. CDR1 is LNHNV, CDR2 YYDKDF, per germline (reference sequence). The CDR3 is CATSRFKTGVYEQYF. The DNA of the CDR3 is TGTGCCACCAGCAGATTTAAGACAGGGGTCTACGAGCAGTACTTC.

V and J are TRBV18 and TRBJ1-4; 8 positions match TRBD1. The CDR3 has 14 residues. Germline CDR1 KGHSH, CDR2 LQKENI. V was pared by 8 bases and J by 13 bases, with 15 bases of the junction left unmatched. In DNA, the CDR3 is TGTGCCAGCACTCCGACAGGGGCTAATAGGGGACTGTTTTTT. This codes for CASTPTGANRGLFF.

This clone was observed a single time. V and J are TRBV5-1 and TRBJ2-7; D remains unclear. There are 15 residues in the CDR3. In germline, CDR1 is SGHRS, CDR2 YFSETQ. V shed 0 bases and J shed 6 bases, with 16 bases lying between them. The CDR3 loop reads CASSLGALALSEQYF. The CDR3 DNA sequence: TGCGCCAGCAGCTTGGGGGCCCTCGCCCTCTCCGAGCAGTACTTC.